The entry below describes one T cell receptor beta chain. The sample originates from a study of blood T cell repertoires in COVID-19. Across the study: COVID-19 samples, acute and convalescent, were from the United States, Italy and Spain. PBMCs, B-cell-depleted T cells, or T cells provided the cDNA or gDNA that made up the material.

Enrollment of patients from Seattle took place during active infection, with longitudinal follow-up. Measured with immunoSEQ multiplex PCR; TCRdb has only the in-frame clones, and not every one. The table shows about 57,000 clones, with about 90% occurring only once. The CDR3 is 15 amino acids. CDR1 MNHEY and CDR2 SVGEGT come from the germline V gene. Trimming removed 6 bases from V and 4 bases from J; junction bases left unmatched: 7. The chain links TRBV6-2 or TRBV6-3 to TRBJ2-1, with 9 positions matching TRBD2. Sequenced: peripheral blood. The clonotype was recovered from a woman older than 75 with COVID-19, enrolled during active disease. Here the CDR3 reads CASSPGLATYNEQFF. The DNA for the CDR3 is TGTGCCAGCAGCCCCGGACTAGCGACATACAATGAGCAGTTCTTC.